The clone carrying this T cell receptor (beta chain) occurred a few times. The data belong to a study of T cells in Graves' hyperthyroidism and ophthalmopathy. Study overall: Pretreatment peripheral blood was obtained at initial diagnosis.

Uncontrolled infections, other autoimmune diseases, pregnancy or lactation led to exclusion of patients. Diagnoses used clinical symptoms, serum thyroxine and TRAb, thyroid ultrasound and orbital computed tomography. It was RNA transcripts that yielded the amplified TCR beta CDR3 regions. An initial round of RT-PCR targeting the TCR CDR3 relied on the HTBI primer set. TCRdb re-called the multiplex PCR reads with MiXCR, one entry per CDR3 protein. This sample has a few hundred thousand distinct CDR3 sequences, with approximately 15% found just once. The junction had 2 bases not matched to a gene; V was cut back by 2 bases and J by 5 bases. The CDR3 runs to 14 residues. Germline CDR1 reads LNHDA; CDR2 reads SQIVND (reference sequence).

Sequencing used blood. This TCR came from a woman aged 25 to 39 with Graves' hyperthyroidism. The chain employs TRBV19 and TRBJ2-5, with 10 bases lining up with TRBD2. This CDR3 reads CASSIRAGGETQYF. CDR3 DNA sequence: TGTGCCAGTAGTATACGAGCGGGGGGGGAGACCCAGTACTTC.